Each of the 19 T cell receptor beta chains below was sequenced from the same sample in a study of T cells in localized non-small cell lung cancer. Data came from immunoSEQ multiplex PCR; TCRdb stores just in-frame clones and leaves some out. Among about 52,000 clones listed, roughly 86% were seen once. The sequencing here drew on PBMCs, taken before any cancer treatment. Receptors originate from a female donor with stage II lung adenocarcinoma.

The chain links TRBV11-2 to TRBJ1-2, with 10 bases matching TRBD1. V lost 5 bases to trimming and J lost 5 bases; unmatched junction nucleotides: 20. There are 19 residues in the CDR3. Germline assignment: CDR1 SGHAT and CDR2 FQNNGV. For the CDR3, the DNA is TGTGCCAGCAGCATAAGCCGGGACAGGGGCCTCCGCGGGGATTATGGCTACACCTTC. It is translated as CASSISRDRGLRGDYGYTF.

CDR3 amino acids: CAIRRQGELDTEAFF. Written as DNA, the CDR3 is TGTGCCATCAGAAGACAGGGGGAGTTGGACACTGAAGCTTTCTTT. The rearrangement links TRBV10-3 to TRBJ1-1, with TRBD1 matching 9 bases. Germline values: CDR1 ENHRY, CDR2 SYGVKD. V lost 6 bases to trimming and J lost 3 bases; unmatched junction nucleotides: 8. The CDR3 runs 15 residues.

V and J are TRBV7-3 and TRBJ2-6; D uncertain. Germline V gene sequence: CDR1 SGHTA, CDR2 FQGTGA. V shed 4 bases and J shed 0 bases, with 16 bases lying between them. The CDR3 loop spans 18 amino acids. CDR3 in amino acids: CASSYDTRTDSGANVLTF. As DNA, the CDR3 is TGTGCCAGCAGCTACGACACAAGAACCGACTCTGGGGCCAACGTCCTGACTTTC.

In this sample, this clone turned up once. The V call is TRBV9, the J call TRBJ1-1; D gene ambiguous. The germline V gene encodes CDR1 SGDLS and CDR2 YYNGEE. V was shortened by 2 bases and J by 0 bases, with 5 bases between the two germline ends. The CDR3 contains 13 residues. CDR3 sequence (DNA): TGTGCCAGCAGCGTGGCGGTGAACACTGAAGCTTTCTTT. Encoded protein: CASSVAVNTEAFF. Based on the CDR3 plus reference TRBV9 and TRBJ1-1, the full variable domain is DSGVTQTPKHLITATGQRVTLRCSPRSGDLSVYWYQQSLDQGLQFLIQYYNGEERAKGNILERFSAQQFPDLHSELNLSSLELGDSALYFCASSVAVNTEAFFGQGTRLTVV.

This chain's CDR3 is CASTKPGQGREQYF. In DNA, the CDR3 is TGTGCCAGCACTAAACCGGGACAGGGGAGAGAGCAGTACTTC. This chain links TRBV6-5 with TRBJ2-7; 10 bases match TRBD1. V lost 7 bases and J lost 7; bases outside the gene matches: 10. The germline gives CDR1 MNHEY, CDR2 SVGAGI. The CDR3 length is 14 residues.

The chain joins TRBV5-4 to TRBJ2-1; 7 positions match TRBD2. The CDR3 runs 14 residues. In germline, CDR1 is SGHNT, CDR2 YYREEE (reference sequence). Trimming removed 4 bases from V and 7 bases from J; junction bases left unmatched: 8. Written as DNA, the CDR3 is TGTGCCAGCAGCCGGAGTCGGGGGGTGAATGAGCAGTTCTTC. Encoded protein: CASSRSRGVNEQFF.

This sequence joins TRBV2 and TRBJ2-3, with 8 bases fitting TRBD2. J lost 4 bases, V lost 10 bases, and 13 bases had no gene match. The CDR3 contains 15 residues. Germline V gene sequence: CDR1 SNHLY, CDR2 FYNNEI. The CDR3 loop is CAIEEGLVGSDTQYF. In DNA, the CDR3 is TGTGCCATCGAAGAGGGACTAGTGGGATCAGATACGCAGTATTTT.

This sequence joins TRBV27 and TRBJ2-1; 11 bases fit TRBD2. V shed 8 bases and J 1 base; nucleotides not matched to a gene: 10. The CDR3 sequence is 17 residues long. Germline CDR1 and CDR2: MNHEY and SMNVEV (reference sequence). In DNA, the CDR3 is TGTGCCAGCGTTAGCGGGGGGGCATTAGTTTCCTACAATGAGCAGTTCTTC. It yields the protein CASVSGGALVSYNEQFF.

The chain carries TRBV6-1 and TRBJ1-2; weak D call: TRBD1 (6 bases). Germline V gene data show CDR1 as MNHNS and CDR2 as SASEGT. The CDR3 totals 16 residues. V was cut by 2 bases and J by 0 bases, with 13 bases left in between. The CDR3 DNA reads as TGTGCCAGCAGTGAATCAACAGGGCCCGCTAACTATGGCTACACCTTC. Its translation: CASSESTGPANYGYTF.

The chain is built from TRBV5-5 and TRBJ2-7; perhaps D is TRBD1 or TRBD2 (6 bases each). CDR3 length: 15 amino acids. Germline V lookup: CDR1 SGHKS, CDR2 YYEKEE (reference sequence). Trimming left V 1 base short and J 5 bases short, with 16 bases between. CDR3 sequence (DNA): TGTGCCAGCAGCTTGTGGCCGGGGGCGACTAACGAGCAGTACTTC. It is translated as CASSLWPGATNEQYF. The full variable domain, its missing parts supplied by reference TRBV5-5 and TRBJ2-7, is DAGVTQSPTHLIKTRGQQVTLRCSPISGHKSVSWYQQVLGQGPQFIFQYYEKEERGRGNFPDRFSARQFPNYSSELNVNALLLGDSALYLCASSLWPGATNEQYFGPGTRLTVT.

This clone occurred once. The chain couples TRBV11-3 to TRBJ1-1, with 9 bases that match TRBD1. This CDR3 has 16 amino acids. V trimming: 8 bases; J trimming: 4 bases; junction bases outside the gene matches: 14. Per the germline V gene, CDR1 is SGHNT and CDR2 is YENEEA. The CDR3 loop is CASGRTGELRSTEAFF. The CDR3 region has the DNA TGTGCCAGCGGCCGGACAGGGGAGCTTAGATCCACTGAAGCTTTCTTT.

This rearrangement joins TRBV5-1 to TRBJ2-7; weak D call: TRBD2 (5 bases). This CDR3 spans 14 amino acids. The V end lost 0 bases, the J end lost 6 bases, and 13 bases lay between the germline ends. Germline V CDR1 and CDR2: SGHRS, YFSETQ. This CDR3 reads CASSLVGRSGEQYF. CDR3 in DNA: TGCGCCAGCAGCTTGGTCGGCCGGAGCGGCGAGCAGTACTTC.

This chain joins TRBV2 and TRBJ2-1; 8 bases align to TRBD2. Germline V gives CDR1 SNHLY, CDR2 FYNNEI. J was trimmed by 7 bases and V by 2 bases; bases with no gene match: 7. This CDR3 comprises 15 residues. CDR3 sequence (DNA): TGTGCCAGCAGTGAAAGGTTTTTAGCGGGGAATGAGCAGTTCTTC. It is translated as CASSERFLAGNEQFF.

The gene calls are TRBV5-1 and TRBJ2-5; D remains ambiguous. The V and J ends lost 0 bases and 5 bases respectively, with 11 bases between them. Germline V gives CDR1 SGHRS, CDR2 YFSETQ. The CDR3 runs 14 residues. In DNA form, the CDR3 reads TGCGCCAGCAGCTTGGATGTAGGTACGGAGACCCAGTACTTC. Encoded protein: CASSLDVGTETQYF.

The chain carries TRBV18 and TRBJ2-1; D might be TRBD2 (6 bases). Germline CDR1 reads KGHSH; CDR2 reads LQKENI. This CDR3 has 15 amino acids. The V gene lost 3 bases and the J gene lost 6 bases, with 15 bases spanning the gap. The CDR3 DNA reads TGTGCCAGCTCACCGGGGCGGGGTTATCTCAATGAGCAGTTCTTC. This sequence encodes CASSPGRGYLNEQFF.

The count of this clone is one. The chain combines TRBV7-3 with TRBJ2-2; D remains ambiguous. This CDR3 is 12 amino acids long. The germline gives CDR1 SGHTA, CDR2 FQGTGA. The V end was cut by 5 bases, the J end by 2 bases, with 3 bases between. The CDR3 spells CASSANTGELFF. The CDR3 coding sequence is TGTGCCAGCAGCGCCAACACCGGGGAGCTGTTTTTT.

This clone was seen once. The rearrangement joins TRBV7-9 to TRBJ2-5; 7 bases map to TRBD1. The closer fit of TRBJ2-7 to the DNA end suggests the J call may be wrong. CDR1 is SEHNR, CDR2 FQNEAQ, per germline (reference sequence). The CDR3 length is 15 residues. The CDR3 nucleotides read TGTGCCAGCAGCCCACAGGGGCCGCCCTCCTACGAGCAGTACTTC. This translates into CASSPQGPPSYEQYF.

This clone has a handful of counts. The chain links TRBV2 to TRBJ1-6; D unresolved. V shed 4 bases and J shed 10 bases, with 8 bases lying between them. The CDR3 contains 12 residues. CDR1 is SNHLY and CDR2 is FYNNEI in the germline V gene. In nucleotides, the CDR3 is TGTGCCAGCAGTGCCCCGGAGTCACCCCTCCACTTT. It translates to CASSAPESPLHF.

The J gene is TRBJ1-2, the V gene TRBV5-4; D remains ambiguous. Between the trimmed V and J ends, which lost 2 bases and 4 bases, there was a span of 12 bases. This CDR3 spans 14 amino acids. The germline CDR1 and CDR2 sequences are SGHNT and YYREEE (reference sequence). CDR3 sequence (DNA): TGTGCCAGCAGCTTTGATCGTCTGAGCTATGGCTACACCTTC. This translates into CASSFDRLSYGYTF.